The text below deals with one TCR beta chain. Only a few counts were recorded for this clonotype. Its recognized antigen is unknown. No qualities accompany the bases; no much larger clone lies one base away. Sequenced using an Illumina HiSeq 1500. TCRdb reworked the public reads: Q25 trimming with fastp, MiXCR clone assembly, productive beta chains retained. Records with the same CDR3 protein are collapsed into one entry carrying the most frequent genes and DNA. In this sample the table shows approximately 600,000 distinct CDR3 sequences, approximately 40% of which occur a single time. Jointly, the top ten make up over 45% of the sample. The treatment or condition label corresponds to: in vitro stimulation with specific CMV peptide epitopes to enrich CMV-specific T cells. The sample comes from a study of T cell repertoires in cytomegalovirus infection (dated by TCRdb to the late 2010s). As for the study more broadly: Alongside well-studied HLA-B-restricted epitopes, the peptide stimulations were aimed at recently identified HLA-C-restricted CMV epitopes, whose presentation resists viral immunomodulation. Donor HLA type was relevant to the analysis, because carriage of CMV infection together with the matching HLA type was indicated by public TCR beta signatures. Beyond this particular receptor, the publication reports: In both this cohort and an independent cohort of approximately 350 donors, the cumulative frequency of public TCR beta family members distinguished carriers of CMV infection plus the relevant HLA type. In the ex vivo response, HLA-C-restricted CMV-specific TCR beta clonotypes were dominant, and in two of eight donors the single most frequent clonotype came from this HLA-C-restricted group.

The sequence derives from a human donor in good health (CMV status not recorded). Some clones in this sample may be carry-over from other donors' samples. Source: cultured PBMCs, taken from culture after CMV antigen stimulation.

The DNA sequence reads TGTGCCAGCAGCTTAAGCGGCCAAAGACAAGAGACCCAGTACTTC. Its protein is CASSLSGQRQETQYF. The chain uses TRBV7-6 and TRBJ2-5, and TRBD2 may be the D gene, going by 5 matching bases. V is reduced by 2 bases and J by 2 bases, leaving a spacing of 12 bases between them. Reading from cysteine to phenylalanine, the CDR3 counts 15 amino acids. Left in the record is the CDR3 DNA by itself, 45 bases read in frame from the first base. Reading the germline V gene gives CDR1 SGHVS and CDR2 FNYEAQ.